This entry concerns a single TCR beta chain. What it recognizes is unknown. TCRdb used MiXCR to reprocess the reads, holding one entry per CDR3 protein. This sample has around 6,300 distinct CDR3 sequences, with 15% to 20% found just once. The sample belongs to a study of liver allograft versus peripheral blood T cells. The wider study: Recipients' peripheral blood served as the comparator for T cell receptor repertoires in transplanted livers.

Study-wide results and limits: Repertoires of T cell receptors that resided inside liver allografts reportedly differed from those in peripheral blood.

CDR3 size: 15 residues. The germline CDR1 and CDR2 sequences are KGHSY and FQNENV. Trimming took 4 bases from V and 1 from J; bases not matched to a gene: 3. The receptor comes from a human patient who had a liver transplant. The graft donor may have contributed some T cells. The V and J genes are TRBV16 and TRBJ1-5, with TRBD1 matching over 8 bases. Here the CDR3 reads CASSLDRGSNQPQHF. As DNA, the CDR3 is TGTGCCAGCAGCCTCGACAGGGGAAGCAATCAGCCCCAGCATTTT.